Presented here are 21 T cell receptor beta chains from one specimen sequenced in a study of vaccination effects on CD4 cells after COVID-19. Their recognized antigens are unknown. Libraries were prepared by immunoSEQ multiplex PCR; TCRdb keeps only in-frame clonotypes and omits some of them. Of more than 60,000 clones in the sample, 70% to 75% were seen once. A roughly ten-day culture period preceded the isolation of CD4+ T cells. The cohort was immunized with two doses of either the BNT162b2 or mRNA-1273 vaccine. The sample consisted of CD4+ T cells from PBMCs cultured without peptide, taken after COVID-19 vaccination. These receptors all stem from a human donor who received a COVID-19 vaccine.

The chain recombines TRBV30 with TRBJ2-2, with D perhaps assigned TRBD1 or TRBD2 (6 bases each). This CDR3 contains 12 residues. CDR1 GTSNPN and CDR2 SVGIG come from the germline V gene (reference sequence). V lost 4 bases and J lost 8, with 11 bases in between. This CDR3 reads CAWTPGAGELFF. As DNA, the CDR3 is TGTGCCTGGACCCCGGGGGCGGGGGAGCTGTTTTTT.

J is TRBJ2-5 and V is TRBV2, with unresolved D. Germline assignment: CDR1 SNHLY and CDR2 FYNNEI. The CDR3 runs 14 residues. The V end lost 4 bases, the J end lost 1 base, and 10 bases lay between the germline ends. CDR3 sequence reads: CASSANGVQETQYF. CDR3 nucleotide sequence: TGTGCCAGCAGTGCAAATGGGGTCCAAGAGACCCAGTACTTC.

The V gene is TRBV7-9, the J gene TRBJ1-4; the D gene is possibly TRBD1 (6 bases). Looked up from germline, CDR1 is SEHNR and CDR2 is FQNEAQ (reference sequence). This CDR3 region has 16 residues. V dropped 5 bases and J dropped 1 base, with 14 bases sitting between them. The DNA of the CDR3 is TGTGCCAGCAGCCAGCGGGAAGGGGGAACTAATGAAAAACTGTTTTTT. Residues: CASSQREGGTNEKLFF.

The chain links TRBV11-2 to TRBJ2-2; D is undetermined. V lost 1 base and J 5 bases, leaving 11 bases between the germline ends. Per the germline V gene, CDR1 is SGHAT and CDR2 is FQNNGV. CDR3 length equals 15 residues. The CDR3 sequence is CASSLVLLSTGELFF. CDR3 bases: TGTGCCAGCAGCTTAGTACTGTTGTCAACCGGGGAGCTGTTTTTT.

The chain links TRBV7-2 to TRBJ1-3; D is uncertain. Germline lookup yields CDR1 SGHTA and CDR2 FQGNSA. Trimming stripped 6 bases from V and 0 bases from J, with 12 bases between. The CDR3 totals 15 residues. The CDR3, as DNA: TGTGCCAGCAGATCGGGCCTCAGCTCTGGAAACACCATATATTTT. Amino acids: CASRSGLSSGNTIYF. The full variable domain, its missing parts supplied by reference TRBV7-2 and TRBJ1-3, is GAGVSQSPSNKVTEKGKDVELRCDPISGHTALYWYRQSLGQGLEFLIYFQGNSAPDKSGLPSDRFSAERTGGSVSTLTIQRTQQEDSAVYLCASRSGLSSGNTIYFGEGSWLTVV.

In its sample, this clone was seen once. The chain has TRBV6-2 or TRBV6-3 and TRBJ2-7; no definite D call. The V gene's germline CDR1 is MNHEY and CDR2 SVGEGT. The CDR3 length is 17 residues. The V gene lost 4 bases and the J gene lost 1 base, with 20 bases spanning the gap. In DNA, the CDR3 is TGTGCCAGCAGTTTTGATCCCTCCCAGCTAGTATCCTACGAGCAGTACGTC. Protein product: CASSFDPSQLVSYEQYV.

This chain's CDR3 is CASRRANQETQYF. The CDR3 DNA reads as TGTGCCAGCAGGAGGGCTAATCAAGAGACCCAGTACTTC. The rearrangement uses TRBV6-5 and TRBJ2-5, with D maybe TRBD2 (5 bases). Germline loops: CDR1 MNHEY, CDR2 SVGAGI. V lost 6 bases, J lost 2 bases, and 10 bases lay in between. The CDR3 spans 13 residues.

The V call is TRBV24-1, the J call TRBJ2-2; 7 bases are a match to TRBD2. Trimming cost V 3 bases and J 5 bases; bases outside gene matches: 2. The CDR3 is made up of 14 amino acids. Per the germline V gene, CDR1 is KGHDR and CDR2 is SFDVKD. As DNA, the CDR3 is TGTGCCACCAGTGATCCTAGCGGTACCGGGGAGCTGTTTTTT. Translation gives CATSDPSGTGELFF.

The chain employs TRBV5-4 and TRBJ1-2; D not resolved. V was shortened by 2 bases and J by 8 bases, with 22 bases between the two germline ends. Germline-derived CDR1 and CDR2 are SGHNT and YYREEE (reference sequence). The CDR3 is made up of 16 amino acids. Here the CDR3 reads CASSFASVRGEWGYTF. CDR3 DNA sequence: TGTGCCAGCAGCTTCGCCTCGGTTCGTGGGGAGTGGGGCTACACCTTC.

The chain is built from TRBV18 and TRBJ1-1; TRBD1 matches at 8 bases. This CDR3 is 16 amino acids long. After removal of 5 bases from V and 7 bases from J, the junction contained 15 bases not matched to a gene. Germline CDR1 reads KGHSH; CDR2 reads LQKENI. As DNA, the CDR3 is TGTGCCAGCTCATTTCCTCGGACAGGGAGATTAGGTGAAGCTTTCTTT. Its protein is CASSFPRTGRLGEAFF.

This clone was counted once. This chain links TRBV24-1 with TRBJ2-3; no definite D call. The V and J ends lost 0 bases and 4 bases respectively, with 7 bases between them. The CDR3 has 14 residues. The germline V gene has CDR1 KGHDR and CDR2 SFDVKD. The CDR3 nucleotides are TGTGCCACCAGTGATTTGAGGGCAGCAGATACGCAGTATTTT. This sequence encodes CATSDLRAADTQYF.

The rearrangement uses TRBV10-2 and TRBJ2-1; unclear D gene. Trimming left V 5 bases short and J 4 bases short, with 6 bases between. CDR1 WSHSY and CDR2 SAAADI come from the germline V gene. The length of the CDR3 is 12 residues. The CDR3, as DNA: TGCGCCAGCAGTCCCGAATACAATGAGCAGTTCTTC. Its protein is CASSPEYNEQFF.

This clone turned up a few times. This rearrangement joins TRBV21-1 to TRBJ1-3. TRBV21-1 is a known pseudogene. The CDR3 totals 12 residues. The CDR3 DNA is TGTGCCAGCAGAACCTCTGGAAACACCATATATTTT. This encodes CASRTSGNTIYF.

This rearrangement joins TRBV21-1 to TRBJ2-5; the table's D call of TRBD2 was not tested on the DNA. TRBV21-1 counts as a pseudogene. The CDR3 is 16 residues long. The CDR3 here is CASTSPLGGGAETQYF. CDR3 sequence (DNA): TGTGCCAGCACCTCACCTCTTGGCGGGGGGGCGGAGACCCAGTACTTC.

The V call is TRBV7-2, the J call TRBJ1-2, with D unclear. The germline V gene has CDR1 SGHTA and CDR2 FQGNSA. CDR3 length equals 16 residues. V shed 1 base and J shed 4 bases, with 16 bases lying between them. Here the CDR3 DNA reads TGTGCCAGCAGCTTAGTTACCGGGTCTACTGTCTATGGCTACACCTTC. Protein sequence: CASSLVTGSTVYGYTF.

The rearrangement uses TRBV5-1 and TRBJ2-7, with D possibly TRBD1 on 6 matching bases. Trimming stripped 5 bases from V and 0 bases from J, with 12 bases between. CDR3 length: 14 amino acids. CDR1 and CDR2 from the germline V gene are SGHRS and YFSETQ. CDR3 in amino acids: CASRPGTFSYEQYV. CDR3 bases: TGCGCCAGCAGACCTGGGACATTCTCCTACGAGCAGTACGTC.

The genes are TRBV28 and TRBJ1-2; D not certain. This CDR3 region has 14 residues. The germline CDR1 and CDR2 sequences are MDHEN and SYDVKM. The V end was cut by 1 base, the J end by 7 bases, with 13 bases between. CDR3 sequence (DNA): TGTGCCAGCAGTTTATATGGAGGGTTGGGTGGCTACACCTTC. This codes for CASSLYGGLGGYTF.

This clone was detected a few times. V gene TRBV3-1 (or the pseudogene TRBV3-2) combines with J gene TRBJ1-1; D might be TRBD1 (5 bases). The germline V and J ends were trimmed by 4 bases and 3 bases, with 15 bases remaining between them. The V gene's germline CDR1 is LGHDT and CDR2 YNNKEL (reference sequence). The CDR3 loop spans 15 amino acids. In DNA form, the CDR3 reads TGTGCCAGCAGCCTCAACCCCACGGGGGACACTGAAGCTTTCTTT. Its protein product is CASSLNPTGDTEAFF.

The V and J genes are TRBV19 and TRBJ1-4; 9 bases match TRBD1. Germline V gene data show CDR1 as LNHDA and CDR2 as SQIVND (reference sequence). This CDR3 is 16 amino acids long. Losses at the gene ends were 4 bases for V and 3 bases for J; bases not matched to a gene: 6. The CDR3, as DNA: TGTGCCAGTAGTACTACGGGACAGGGATCTAATGAAAAACTGTTTTTT. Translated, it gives CASSTTGQGSNEKLFF.

The CDR3 DNA sequence: TGCGCCAGCAGCCAAGTCGGGCGTGGTCCTAGCAATCAGCCCCAGCATTTT. The encoded protein is CASSQVGRGPSNQPQHF. J is TRBJ1-5 and V is TRBV4-1; D call uncertain. The V gene lost 1 base and the J gene lost 0 bases, with 13 bases spanning the gap. CDR1 is MGHRA, CDR2 YSYEKL, per germline. The CDR3 is 17 residues long.

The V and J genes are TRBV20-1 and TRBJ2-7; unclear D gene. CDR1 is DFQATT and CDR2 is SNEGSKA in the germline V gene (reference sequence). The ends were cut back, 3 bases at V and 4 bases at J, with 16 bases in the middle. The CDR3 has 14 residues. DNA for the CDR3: TGCAGTGCTAGTAAAATTTCCGGCCTGTACGAGCAGTACGTC. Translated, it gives CSASKISGLYEQYV.